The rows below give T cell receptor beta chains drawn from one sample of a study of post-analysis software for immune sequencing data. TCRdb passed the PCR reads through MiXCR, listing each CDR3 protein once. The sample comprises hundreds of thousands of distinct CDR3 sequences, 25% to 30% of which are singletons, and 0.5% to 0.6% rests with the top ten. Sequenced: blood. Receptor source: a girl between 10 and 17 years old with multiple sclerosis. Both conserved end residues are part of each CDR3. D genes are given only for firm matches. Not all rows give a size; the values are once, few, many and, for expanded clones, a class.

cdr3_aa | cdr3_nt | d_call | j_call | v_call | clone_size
CASSSVGSVPQHF | TGTGCCAGCAGCTCTGTGGGGTCCGTTCCCCAGCATTTT | NA | TRBJ1-5 | TRBV5-6 | NA
CSASGQTYGYTF | TGCAGTGCTAGTGGGCAGACCTATGGCTACACCTTC | NA | TRBJ1-2 | TRBV20-1 | NA
CSASSRRGRRERYNEQFF | TGCAGTGCTAGCTCCCGCCGGGGGCGAAGGGAAAGGTACAATGAGCAGTTCTTC | NA | TRBJ2-1 | TRBV20-1 | NA
CASSVFGAGNTEAFF | TGTGCCAGCAGCGTATTCGGGGCCGGGAACACTGAAGCTTTCTTT | NA | TRBJ1-1 | TRBV9 | NA
CSARGIIMNTEAFF | TGCAGTGCTAGAGGGATTATCATGAACACTGAAGCTTTCTTT | NA | TRBJ1-1 | TRBV20-1 | NA
CASRETGTGGYEQYF | TGTGCCAGTAGGGAAACCGGGACAGGGGGCTACGAGCAGTACTTC | TRBD1 | TRBJ2-7 | TRBV19 | once
CATSRDADTQYF | TGTGCCACCAGCAGAGATGCAGATACGCAGTATTTT | NA | TRBJ2-3 | TRBV15 | few
CASSQEIGRELADTQYF | TGCGCCAGCAGCCAAGAAATCGGGCGGGAGTTAGCAGATACGCAGTATTTT | TRBD2 | TRBJ2-3 | TRBV4-3 | NA
CASSLTLLAGRYEQYF | TGTGCCAGCAGCCTAACCCTACTAGCGGGACGCTACGAGCAGTACTTC | TRBD2 | TRBJ2-7 | TRBV7-2 | few
CTGADRHMNTEAFF | TGCACCGGTGCTGACAGACACATGAACACTGAAGCTTTCTTT | NA | TRBJ1-1 | TRBV20-1 | NA
CASSQEDMGQGSARWNSPLHF | TGTGCCAGCAGCCAAGAAGATATGGGACAGGGTAGCGCTCGTTGGAATTCACCCCTCCACTTT | TRBD1 | TRBJ1-6 | TRBV3-1 | few
CAGSQDRGLGTGELFF | TGCGCCGGCAGCCAAGACAGGGGGCTTGGCACCGGGGAGCTGTTTTTT | TRBD1 | TRBJ2-2 | TRBV4-3 | NA
CASSLVARGNTEAFF | TGCGCCAGCAGCTTGGTGGCCAGGGGTAACACTGAAGCTTTCTTT | NA | TRBJ1-1 | TRBV5-1 | once
CASSLRDNEQFF | TGTGCCAGCAGCTTGCGTGACAATGAGCAGTTCTTC | NA | TRBJ2-1 | TRBV5-6 | many
CASSLEGDISNEQFF | TGTGCCAGCAGCTTAGAGGGGGACATTTCAAATGAGCAGTTCTTC | NA | TRBJ2-1 | TRBV7-2 | few
CASSRDRSNEKLFF | TGTGCCAGCAGCCGGGACAGGTCTAATGAAAAACTGTTTTTT | TRBD1 | TRBJ1-4 | TRBV12-3/TRBV12-4 | NA
CASSFQERSWYEQYF | TGTGCCAGCAGTTTTCAGGAGCGTTCTTGGTACGAGCAGTACTTC | NA | TRBJ2-7 | TRBV12-3/TRBV12-4 | NA
CSASLRGNHDTGELFF | TGCAGTGCTTCCTTGAGGGGGAATCATGACACCGGGGAGCTGTTTTTT | NA | TRBJ2-2 | TRBV20-1 | NA
CSAHGGQDNQPQHF | TGCAGTGCCCACGGAGGACAGGACAATCAGCCCCAGCATTTT | TRBD1 | TRBJ1-5 | TRBV20-1 | few
CSARVWDRGENDYGYTF | TGCAGTGCTAGAGTGTGGGACAGGGGCGAAAATGACTATGGCTACACCTTC | TRBD1 | TRBJ1-2 | TRBV20-1 | few
CASSGGGYGYTF | TGTGCCAGCAGTGGGGGGGGCTATGGCTACACCTTC | NA | TRBJ1-2 | TRBV6-6 | few
CALSGPSYNEQFF | TGTGCCTTATCCGGGCCCTCCTACAATGAGCAGTTCTTC | NA | TRBJ2-1 | TRBV10-3 | few
CSAPETGHYIQYF | TGCAGTGCTCCTGAGACAGGGCATTACATTCAGTACTTC | TRBD1 | TRBJ2-4 | TRBV20-1 | few
CASSFTTGSYNEQFF | TGTGCCAGCAGTTTTACGACGGGCTCCTACAATGAGCAGTTCTTC | NA | TRBJ2-1 | TRBV2 | NA
CSARQDRHTNEAFF | TGCAGTGCTAGACAAGACAGGCATACTAACGAAGCTTTCTTT | NA | TRBJ1-1 | TRBV20-1 | NA
CSARTDYNQPQHF | TGCAGTGCGAGGACCGATTACAATCAGCCCCAGCATTTT | NA | TRBJ1-5 | TRBV20-1 | NA
CASSLAEGSDEQFF | TGTGCCAGCAGCCTCGCCGAGGGGAGCGATGAGCAGTTCTTC | NA | TRBJ2-1 | TRBV7-4 | NA
CASTLVFGEAQYF | TGTGCCAGCACTCTTGTTTTCGGCGAGGCCCAGTACTTC | NA | TRBJ2-5 | TRBV6-5 | NA
CATSEAFSGTVDNEQFF | TGTGCCACCAGTGAAGCCTTTTCCGGGACGGTAGACAATGAGCAGTTCTTC | NA | TRBJ2-1 | TRBV24-1 | few
CASTLRNEQFF | TGCGCCAGCACCCTGAGGAATGAGCAGTTCTTC | NA | TRBJ2-1 | TRBV5-1 | many
CAISEVGPKETQYF | TGTGCCATCAGTGAGGTCGGGCCGAAAGAGACCCAGTACTTC | NA | TRBJ2-5 | TRBV10-3 | few
CASSQVASGEQFF | TGTGCCAGCAGCCAAGTAGCTAGCGGGGAGCAGTTCTTC | TRBD2 | TRBJ2-1 | TRBV3-1 | NA
CAIRNQETQYF | TGTGCCATCAGGAACCAAGAGACCCAGTACTTC | NA | TRBJ2-5 | TRBV10-3 | few
CASSYSAASHNEQFF | TGTGCCAGCAGTTACAGCGCGGCCAGTCACAATGAGCAGTTCTTC | NA | TRBJ2-1 | TRBV6-6 | few